These 31 T cell receptor beta chains came from one sample sequenced in a study of control samples from healthy donors and cancer patients. Method: immunoSEQ multiplex PCR; TCRdb's copy keeps in-frame clones and lacks some. In the table there are 70,000 to 100,000 clones, roughly 89% of which are singletons. The material sequenced was PBMCs. The receptors were gathered from an older woman with head and neck cancer.

The V gene is TRBV2, the J gene TRBJ2-3; TRBD2 agrees at 10 bases. V lost 1 base and J lost 3; bases outside the gene matches: 7. Per germline, CDR1 SNHLY and CDR2 FYNNEI. The CDR3 is 17 residues long. The chain's CDR3 is CASSEDKGLAATDTQYF. DNA for the CDR3: TGTGCCAGCAGTGAAGACAAAGGACTAGCGGCTACAGATACGCAGTATTTT.

This rearrangement joins TRBV7-8 to TRBJ2-3, with 8 nucleotides matching TRBD2. The CDR3 runs to 15 residues. Per the germline V gene, CDR1 is SGHVS and CDR2 is FQNEAQ. Trimming at V came to 5 bases and at J to 2 bases, leaving 6 bases not matched to a gene. The CDR3 reads CASSRAGVNTDTQYF. Written as DNA, the CDR3 is TGTGCCAGCAGCCGAGCGGGAGTCAACACAGATACGCAGTATTTT. The variable domain in full, with the rest retrieved from reference TRBV7-8 and TRBJ2-3, is GAGVSQSPRYKVAKRGQDVALRCDPISGHVSLFWYQQALGQGPEFLTYFQNEAQLDKSGLPSDRFFAERPEGSVSTLKIQRTQQEDSAVYLCASSRAGVNTDTQYFGPGTRLTVL.

The chain combines TRBV11-2 with TRBJ2-1; 7 positions agree with TRBD1. V shed 1 base and J 3 bases; nucleotides not matched to a gene: 3. The CDR3 totals 15 residues. Germline CDR1 is SGHAT and CDR2 is FQNNGV. CDR3 region: CASSLGAGGYNEQFF. The CDR3 DNA follows: TGTGCCAGCAGCTTAGGGGCAGGGGGCTACAATGAGCAGTTCTTC.

The chain is built from TRBV6-1 and TRBJ1-3; 8 nucleotides match TRBD1. The V gene's germline CDR1 is MNHNS and CDR2 SASEGT. Germline trimming cut 0 bases from V and 3 bases from J; bases unmatched to any gene: 7. This CDR3 contains 17 residues. The CDR3 loop reads CASSEATGQGGGNTIYF. CDR3 DNA: TGTGCCAGCAGTGAAGCGACAGGACAGGGAGGTGGAAACACCATATATTTT.

This rearrangement joins TRBV7-9 to TRBJ2-5, with D possibly matching TRBD2 (7 bases). The germline gives CDR1 SEHNR, CDR2 FQNEAQ (reference sequence). Trimming left V 1 base short and J 3 bases short, with 9 bases between. The CDR3 has 14 residues. The CDR3: CASSLVGGEETQYF. The CDR3 nucleotides read TGTGCCAGCAGCTTAGTAGGGGGGGAAGAGACCCAGTACTTC.

This rearrangement joins TRBV5-8 to TRBJ2-5; 10 bases are a match to TRBD1. The germline CDR1 and CDR2 sequences are SGHTS and YDEGEE. With 1 base clipped from V and 2 bases from J, the junction kept 5 bases outside the gene matches. The CDR3 loop spans 16 amino acids. CDR3 sequence reads: CASSLFGTGVQETQYF. Here the CDR3 DNA reads TGTGCCAGCAGCTTGTTCGGGACAGGGGTGCAAGAGACCCAGTACTTC.

The gene calls are TRBV6-5 and TRBJ1-1, with unresolved D. Trimming took 0 bases from V and 1 from J, leaving 9 bases between them. The length of the CDR3 is 15 residues. Germline loops: CDR1 MNHEY, CDR2 SVGAGI. CDR3 nucleotide sequence: TGTGCCAGCAGTTACTCTCATCAGAAGAACACTGAAGCTTTCTTT. It yields the protein CASSYSHQKNTEAFF.

This sequence joins TRBV7-2 and TRBJ2-7, with D perhaps being TRBD1 or TRBD2 (7 bases each). V lost 6 bases, J lost 4 bases, and 19 bases lay in between. This CDR3 has 15 residues. In germline, CDR1 is SGHTA, CDR2 FQGNSA. CDR3 coding DNA: TGTGCCAGCAGTGGGGGAGGGGGCGGATATTACGAGCAGTACTTC. Amino acid sequence: CASSGGGGGYYEQYF. The full variable domain, completed using reference TRBV7-2 and TRBJ2-7, is GAGVSQSPSNKVTEKGKDVELRCDPISGHTALYWYRQSLGQGLEFLIYFQGNSAPDKSGLPSDRFSAERTGGSVSTLTIQRTQQEDSAVYLCASSGGGGGYYEQYFGPGTRLTVT.

The chain has TRBV6-1 and TRBJ1-5; 10 nucleotides match TRBD1. This CDR3 region has 16 residues. The V segment lost 4 bases and the J segment 1 base; nucleotides outside the gene matches: 4. Germline V CDR1 and CDR2: MNHNS, SASEGT. The DNA of the CDR3 is TGTGCCAGCAGTGCCCGGGACAGGGGAAGCAATCAGCCCCAGCATTTT. Translated: CASSARDRGSNQPQHF.

The rearrangement links TRBV11-2 to TRBJ1-4; D is possibly TRBD1 (6 bases). Germline values: CDR1 SGHAT, CDR2 FQNNGV. With 5 bases removed from V and 3 bases from J, the gap between germline ends came to 10 bases. CDR3 length: 14 amino acids. The DNA for the CDR3 is TGTGCCAGCAGCCCGACAGGTCCTAATGAAAAACTGTTTTTT. Its protein product is CASSPTGPNEKLFF.

In DNA, the CDR3 is TGTGCCTGGAGCCCGCGAACAGGGGGCAGAGGTTCACCCCTCCACTTT. Its translation: CAWSPRTGGRGSPLHF. This chain joins TRBV30 and TRBJ1-6, with 9 bases lining up with TRBD1. The CDR3 sequence is 16 residues long. In germline, CDR1 is GTSNPN, CDR2 SVGIG (reference sequence). Losses at the gene ends were 3 bases for V and 9 bases for J; bases not matched to a gene: 12.

The rearrangement links TRBV24-1 to TRBJ1-1, with D hard to call. V was clipped by 7 bases and J by 1 base, with 6 bases between them. The CDR3 spans 12 residues. Germline CDR1 reads KGHDR; CDR2 reads SFDVKD. The CDR3 is CATSLGNTEAFF. CDR3 DNA sequence: TGTGCCACCAGCCTGGGGAACACTGAAGCTTTCTTT.

V is TRBV12-3 or TRBV12-4 and J is TRBJ2-1, with 7 bases identical to TRBD2. CDR3 length: 13 amino acids. With V trimmed by 7 bases and J by 8 bases, 8 bases remained unmatched. The CDR3 loop is CASNGLGADEQFF. CDR3 DNA sequence: TGTGCCAGCAACGGACTAGGGGCCGATGAGCAGTTCTTC.

The V gene is TRBV7-2, the J gene TRBJ2-1; D unresolved. The CDR3 length is 16 residues. Germline CDR1 reads SGHTA; CDR2 reads FQGNSA. V lost 1 base to trimming and J lost 0 bases, with 10 bases between them. The DNA for the CDR3 is TGTGCCAGCAGCTTAGACTACTCGAGCTCCTACAATGAGCAGTTCTTC. Amino acid sequence: CASSLDYSSSYNEQFF.

The V gene is TRBV6-2 or TRBV6-3, the J gene TRBJ2-7; 8 bases line up with TRBD1. The CDR3 covers 14 residues. From germline, CDR1 is MNHEY and CDR2 SVGEGT. With 5 bases clipped from V and 6 bases from J, the junction kept 9 bases outside the gene matches. The CDR3 sequence: CASSLTRGLGEQYF. CDR3 nucleotide sequence: TGTGCCAGCAGTCTAACCAGGGGGCTGGGCGAGCAGTACTTC.

The chain combines TRBV14 with TRBJ2-5; the match to TRBD2 covers 9 bases. Germline CDR1 SGHDN, CDR2 FVKESK. The CDR3 consists of 19 residues. V gave up 1 base and J gave up 2 bases; unmatched junction bases: 14. CDR3 sequence: CASSQGPRGRAVDQETQYF. Written as DNA, the CDR3 is TGTGCCAGCAGCCAAGGACCGCGCGGGAGGGCTGTGGATCAAGAGACCCAGTACTTC.

This clone was counted once. J is TRBJ1-3 and V is TRBV29-1; TRBD1 might be the D (6 bases). The CDR3 spans 15 residues. The V and J ends lost 6 bases and 7 bases respectively, with 22 bases between them. Germline values: CDR1 SQVTM, CDR2 ANQGSEA. Written as DNA, the CDR3 is TGCAGCGTCCGTTTGAACCCAGGGGAGAGGAACACCATATATTTT. Translation: CSVRLNPGERNTIYF.

V usage is TRBV14 and J usage is TRBJ2-5; 8 nucleotides align to TRBD2. The CDR3 is 14 amino acids. Trimming at V came to 1 base and at J to 5 bases, leaving 3 bases not matched to a gene. Germline V gene sequence: CDR1 SGHDN, CDR2 FVKESK. CDR3 in amino acids: CASSQAGTRETQYF. Here the CDR3 DNA reads TGTGCCAGCAGCCAAGCCGGGACTAGGGAGACCCAGTACTTC.

The chain recombines TRBV10-3 with TRBJ2-1; maybe TRBD2 (6 bases). Germline CDR1 reads ENHRY; CDR2 reads SYGVKD. V was cut by 2 bases and J by 8 bases, with 10 bases left in between. The CDR3 totals 13 residues. CDR3 sequence reads: CAISETSHDEQFF. The CDR3 DNA sequence: TGTGCCATCAGTGAGACTAGCCACGATGAGCAGTTCTTC.

CDR3 sequence: CASSLTGGVGYTF. The CDR3 bases are TGTGCCAGCAGCTTGACAGGGGGCGTTGGCTACACCTTC. The chain joins TRBV28 to TRBJ1-2, with 10 bases fitting TRBD1. The CDR3 is 13 amino acids. After removal of 6 bases from V and 7 bases from J, the junction contained 5 bases not matched to a gene. The germline V gene encodes CDR1 MDHEN and CDR2 SYDVKM.

The chain couples TRBV27 to TRBJ2-6; no definite D call. The CDR3 length is 14 residues. V was shortened by 6 bases and J by 4 bases, with 10 bases between the two germline ends. From germline, CDR1 is MNHEY and CDR2 SMNVEV (reference sequence). The CDR3 DNA sequence: TGTGCCAGCAGCCCCGCCGCCGGGGCCAACGTCCTGACTTTC. It codes for CASSPAAGANVLTF.

The chain is built from TRBV10-1 and TRBJ2-5, with 9 positions matching TRBD1. J lost 5 bases, V lost 4 bases, and 2 bases had no gene match. This CDR3 comprises 13 residues. Germline loops: CDR1 WNHNN, CDR2 SYGVQD (reference sequence). The CDR3 DNA follows: TGCGCCAGCAGTGCCGGGACAGGGGAGACCCAGTACTTC. Protein: CASSAGTGETQYF.

The chain joins TRBV7-9 to TRBJ1-3, with TRBD1 identical over 7 bases. CDR1 and CDR2 from the germline V gene are SEHNR and FQNEAQ (reference sequence). The CDR3 length is 15 residues. V shed 1 base, J shed 0 bases, and the junction held 0 bases outside the gene matches. This CDR3 is CASSLGTGSGNTIYF. CDR3 nucleotides: TGTGCCAGCAGCTTAGGGACAGGCTCTGGAAACACCATATATTTT.

The chain joins TRBV11-2 to TRBJ2-7, with no clear D. Germline lookup yields CDR1 SGHAT and CDR2 FQNNGV. The V gene lost 1 base and the J gene lost 5 bases, with 12 bases spanning the gap. CDR3 size: 14 residues. The CDR3 sequence is CASSLGIAINEQYF. In nucleotides, the CDR3 is TGTGCCAGCAGCTTAGGGATCGCGATAAACGAGCAGTACTTC.

The chain employs TRBV28 and TRBJ1-5, with D unclear. Trimming removed 4 bases from V and 2 bases from J, with 18 bases in between. This CDR3 spans 17 amino acids. The germline gives CDR1 MDHEN, CDR2 SYDVKM. The CDR3 sequence: CASSWNRRYLGNQPQHF. The CDR3 DNA is TGTGCCAGCAGTTGGAATCGACGTTATTTGGGCAATCAGCCCCAGCATTTT. The full variable domain, completed using reference TRBV28 and TRBJ1-5, is DVKVTQSSRYLVKRTGEKVFLECVQDMDHENMFWYRQDPGLGLRLIYFSYDVKMKEKGDIPEGYSVSREKKERFSLILESASTNQTSMYLCASSWNRRYLGNQPQHFGDGTRLSIL.

This chain uses TRBV5-1 with TRBJ2-5; TRBD2 is a possible D gene (6 bases). Trimming stripped 2 bases from V and 5 bases from J, with 16 bases between. The germline CDR1 and CDR2 sequences are SGHRS and YFSETQ. The CDR3 is 15 amino acids. The CDR3 DNA reads TGCGCCAGCAGCTTCACAGGAGCTGGGGGGGAGACCCAGTACTTC. Its translation: CASSFTGAGGETQYF.

A single count supports this clone. This chain joins TRBV6-5 and TRBJ1-1, with D perhaps TRBD1 (6 bases). V gave up 0 bases and J gave up 7 bases, with 15 bases separating them. CDR1 and CDR2 from the germline V gene are MNHEY and SVGAGI. The CDR3 is made up of 15 amino acids. The CDR3 spells CASSYSRARGFEAFF. CDR3 coding DNA: TGTGCCAGCAGTTACTCGAGGGCAAGGGGGTTTGAAGCTTTCTTT.

This clone was detected only a few times. The rearrangement joins TRBV6-6 to TRBJ2-7; TRBD1 is a possible D gene (6 bases). The germline V gene encodes CDR1 MNHNY and CDR2 SVGAGI (reference sequence). CDR3 length: 13 residues. Trimming shortened V by 6 bases and J by 2 bases, and 11 bases separated the two germline ends. CDR3 in amino acids: CASRDSKTYEQYF. CDR3 bases: TGTGCCAGCAGGGACAGTAAGACCTACGAGCAGTACTTC.

This chain connects TRBV5-5 to TRBJ1-1, with D maybe TRBD1 (5 bases). The V end was cut by 6 bases, the J end by 0 bases, with 15 bases between. CDR3 length equals 15 residues. The V gene's germline CDR1 is SGHKS and CDR2 YYEKEE (reference sequence). The CDR3 DNA is TGTGCCAGCATGTTCCATGACAGATTGAACACTGAAGCTTTCTTT. Protein sequence: CASMFHDRLNTEAFF.

This clone came up a few times. The V gene is TRBV5-5, the J gene TRBJ1-4; unclear D gene. The CDR3 sequence is 13 residues long. The germline gives CDR1 SGHKS, CDR2 YYEKEE (reference sequence). Between the trimmed V and J ends, which lost 0 bases and 8 bases, there was a span of 8 bases. Written as DNA, the CDR3 is TGTGCCAGCAGCTTGGTTCCAGGAGAAAAACTGTTTTTT. Translation gives CASSLVPGEKLFF. The full variable domain, its missing parts supplied by reference TRBV5-5 and TRBJ1-4, is DAGVTQSPTHLIKTRGQQVTLRCSPISGHKSVSWYQQVLGQGPQFIFQYYEKEERGRGNFPDRFSARQFPNYSSELNVNALLLGDSALYLCASSLVPGEKLFFGSGTQLSVL.

This clone appeared once. The J gene is TRBJ1-1, the V gene TRBV6-5; D uncertain. Germline loops: CDR1 MNHEY, CDR2 SVGAGI. Trimming stripped 7 bases from V and 2 bases from J, with 11 bases between. The CDR3 length is 13 residues. In DNA, the CDR3 is TGTGCCAGCACCCAACGGGTAAACACTGAAGCTTTCTTT. Translation gives CASTQRVNTEAFF.